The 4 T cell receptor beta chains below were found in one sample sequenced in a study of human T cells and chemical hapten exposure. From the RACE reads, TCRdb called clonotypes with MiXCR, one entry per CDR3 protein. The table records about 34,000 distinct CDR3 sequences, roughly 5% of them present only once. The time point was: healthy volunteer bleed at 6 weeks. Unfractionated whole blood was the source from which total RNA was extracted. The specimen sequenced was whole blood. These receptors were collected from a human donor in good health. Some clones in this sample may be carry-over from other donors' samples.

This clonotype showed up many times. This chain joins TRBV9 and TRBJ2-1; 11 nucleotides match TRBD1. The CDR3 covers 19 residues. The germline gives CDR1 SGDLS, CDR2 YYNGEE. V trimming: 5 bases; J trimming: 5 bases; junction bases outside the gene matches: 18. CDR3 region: CASSESDRGRYVVDNEQFF. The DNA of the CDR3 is TGTGCCAGCAGTGAATCGGACAGGGGGCGATACGTTGTTGACAATGAGCAGTTCTTC.

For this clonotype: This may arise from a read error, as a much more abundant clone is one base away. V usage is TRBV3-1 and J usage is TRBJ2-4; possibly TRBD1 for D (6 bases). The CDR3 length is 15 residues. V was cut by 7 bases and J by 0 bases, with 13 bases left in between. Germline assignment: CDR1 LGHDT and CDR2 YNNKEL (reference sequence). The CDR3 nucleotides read TGTGCCAGCAACTCCCGACAGGTAGCCAAAAACATTCAGTACTTC. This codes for CASNSRQVAKNIQYF.

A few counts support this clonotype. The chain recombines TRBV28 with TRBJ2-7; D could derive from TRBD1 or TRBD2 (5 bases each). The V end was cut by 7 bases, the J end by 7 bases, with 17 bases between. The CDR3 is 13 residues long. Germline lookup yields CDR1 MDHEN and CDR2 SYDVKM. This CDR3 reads CASTPGTHAEQYF. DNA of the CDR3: TGTGCCAGCACTCCTGGGACGCACGCGGAGCAGTACTTC.

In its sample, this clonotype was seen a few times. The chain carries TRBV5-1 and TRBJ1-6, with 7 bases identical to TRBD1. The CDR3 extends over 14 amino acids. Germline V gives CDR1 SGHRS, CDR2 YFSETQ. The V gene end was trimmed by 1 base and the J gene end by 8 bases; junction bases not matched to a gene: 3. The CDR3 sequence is CASSLTGDYSPLHF. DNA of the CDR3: TGCGCCAGCAGCTTGACAGGGGACTATTCACCCCTCCACTTT.